This TCR beta chain was identified during a study of identical twins' blood T cells. As handled by the study authors: Each donor had about 90,000 to nearly 550,000 clonotypes. TCRdb redid the calling of the 5' RACE reads with MiXCR, one entry per CDR3 protein. The V and J calls come from TCRdb's annotation, not from the publication. Of hundreds of thousands of distinct CDR3 sequences in the sample, approximately 30% were seen once. This clonotype has only a few counts. Its antigen is not known. V was shortened by 5 bases and J by 8 bases, with 15 bases between the two germline ends. This CDR3 is 13 amino acids long. Three pairs of healthy female monozygous twins were the donors. Study-level points and caveats: Twins shared about as many clonotypes as their cloneset sizes predicted.

The chain recombines TRBV12-3 or TRBV12-4 with TRBJ1-2; no reliable D call. The sequence was obtained from a woman aged 18 to 49 in good health. Sample: PBMCs. CDR3 in amino acids: CASSGEGVWGYTF. CDR3 coding DNA: TGTGCCAGCAGTGGGGAGGGTGTGTGGGGCTACACCTTC.